These 4 T cell receptor beta chains originate from one sample sequenced in a study of CD8+ T cells in alopecia areata. Treatment reported: oral pan-JAK inhibitor, 5-10 mg twice daily. RNA was isolated and reverse transcribed to cDNA, the sequencing template. The repertoire was sequenced with immunoSEQ multiplex PCR; TCRdb's copy has only in-frame clones and lacks some. This table holds 150,000 to 200,000 clones, roughly 65% found once. The material sequenced was CD4+ T cells sorted from blood, taken at week 4, from a patient treated with tofacitinib. The receptors stem from a human donor with alopecia areata.

The gene calls are TRBV11-2 and TRBJ2-1, with TRBD1 matching 7 bases. The trim removed 1 base at V and 8 bases at J, leaving 5 bases unmatched. The CDR3 runs 14 residues. The germline CDR1 and CDR2 sequences are SGHAT and FQNNGV. CDR3 sequence (DNA): TGTGCCAGCAGCTTAGGACAGGGTAGCGATGAGCAGTTCTTC. Protein sequence: CASSLGQGSDEQFF.

CDR3 DNA: TGTGCCACCAGCAGAGATCCGGGGGGTGATACGCAGTATTTT. This encodes CATSRDPGGDTQYF. This chain connects TRBV15 to TRBJ2-3; 7 bases line up with TRBD2. CDR1 is LNHNV and CDR2 is YYDKDF in the germline V gene (reference sequence). The CDR3 has 14 amino acids. With V trimmed by 0 bases and J by 6 bases, 3 bases remained unmatched. The full variable domain, in which reference TRBV15 and TRBJ2-3 provide the parts outside the CDR3, is DAMVIQNPRYQVTQFGKPVTLSCSQTLNHNVMYWYQQKSSQAPKLLFHYYDKDFNNEADTPDNFQSRRPNTSFCFLDIRSPGLGDTAMYLCATSRDPGGDTQYFGPGTRLTVL.

This sequence joins TRBV7-9 and TRBJ2-1; D perhaps matches TRBD1 (6 bases). Trimming cost V 5 bases and J 3 bases, with 8 bases left between them. CDR1 is SEHNR, CDR2 FQNEAQ, per germline (reference sequence). The CDR3 has 13 amino acids. The CDR3 nucleotides are TGTGCCAGCAGCCAGGACAGCTACAATGAGCAGTTCTTC. It is translated as CASSQDSYNEQFF.

The V gene is TRBV29-1, the J gene TRBJ2-5; 7 nucleotides agree with TRBD2. The J segment lost 4 bases and the V segment lost 8 bases, leaving 7 bases of the junction unmatched. The germline gives CDR1 SQVTM, CDR2 ANQGSEA. The length of the CDR3 is 12 residues. The CDR3 bases are TGCAGCTCCCGGTGGGGGGGAGAGACCCAGTACTTC. Amino acids: CSSRWGGETQYF.